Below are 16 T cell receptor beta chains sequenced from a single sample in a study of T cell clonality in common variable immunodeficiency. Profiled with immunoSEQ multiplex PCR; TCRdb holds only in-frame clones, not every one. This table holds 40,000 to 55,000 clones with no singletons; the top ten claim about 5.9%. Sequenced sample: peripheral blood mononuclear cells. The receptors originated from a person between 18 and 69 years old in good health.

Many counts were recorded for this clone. The CDR3 loop reads CASSVGTGARNSPLHF. The sequenced part of the CDR3 DNA is TGCGCCAGCAGTGTTGGGACAGGGGCCCGGAATTCACCC. The genes are TRBV10-1 and TRBJ1-6, with 10 bases matching TRBD1. Read data end 3 residues before the CDR3 end; the end is taken from the germline J gene. CDR1 is WNHNN, CDR2 SYGVQD, per germline (reference sequence). V shed 4 bases, J shed 7 bases, and the junction held 7 bases outside the gene matches. The CDR3 runs 16 residues.

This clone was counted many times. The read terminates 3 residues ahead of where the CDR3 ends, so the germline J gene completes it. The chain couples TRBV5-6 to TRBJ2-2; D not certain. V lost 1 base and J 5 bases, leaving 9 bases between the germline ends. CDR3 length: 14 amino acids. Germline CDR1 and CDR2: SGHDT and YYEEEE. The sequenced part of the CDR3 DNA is TGTGCCAGCAGCTTGAGGTATAAGACCGGGGAG. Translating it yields CASSLRYKTGE. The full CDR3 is CASSLRYKTGELFF.

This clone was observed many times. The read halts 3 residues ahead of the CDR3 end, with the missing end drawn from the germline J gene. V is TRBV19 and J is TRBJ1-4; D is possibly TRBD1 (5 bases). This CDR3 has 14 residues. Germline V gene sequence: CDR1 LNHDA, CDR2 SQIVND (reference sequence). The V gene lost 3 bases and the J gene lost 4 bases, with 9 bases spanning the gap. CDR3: CASSIDSSNEKLFF. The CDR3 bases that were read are TGTGCCAGTAGTATCGACAGTAGTAATGAAAAA.

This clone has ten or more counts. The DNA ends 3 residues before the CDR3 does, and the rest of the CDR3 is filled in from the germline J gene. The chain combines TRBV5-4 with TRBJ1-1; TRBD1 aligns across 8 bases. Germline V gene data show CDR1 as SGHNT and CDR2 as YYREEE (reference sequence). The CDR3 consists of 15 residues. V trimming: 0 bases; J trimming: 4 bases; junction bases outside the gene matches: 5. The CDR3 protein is CASSLEDRDGTEAFF. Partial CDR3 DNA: TGTGCCAGCAGCTTGGAGGACAGGGACGGCACTGAA.

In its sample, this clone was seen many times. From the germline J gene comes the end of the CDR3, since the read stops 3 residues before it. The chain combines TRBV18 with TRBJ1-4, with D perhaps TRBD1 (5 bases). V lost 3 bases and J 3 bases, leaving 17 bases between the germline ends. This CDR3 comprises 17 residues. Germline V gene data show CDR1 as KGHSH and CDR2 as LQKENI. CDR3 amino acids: CASSPALLTDSNEKLFF. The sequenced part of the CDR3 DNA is TGTGCCAGCTCACCGGCCCTACTGACAGATTCTAATGAAAAA.

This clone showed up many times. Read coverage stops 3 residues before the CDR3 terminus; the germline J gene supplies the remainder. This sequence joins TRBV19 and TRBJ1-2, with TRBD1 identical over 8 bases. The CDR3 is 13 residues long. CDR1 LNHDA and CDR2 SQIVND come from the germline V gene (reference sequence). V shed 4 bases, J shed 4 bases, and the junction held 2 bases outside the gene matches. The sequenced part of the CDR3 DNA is TGTGCCAGTAGTACCGGGACAGGCTATGGC. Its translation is CASSTGTGYG. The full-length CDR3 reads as CASSTGTGYGYTF.

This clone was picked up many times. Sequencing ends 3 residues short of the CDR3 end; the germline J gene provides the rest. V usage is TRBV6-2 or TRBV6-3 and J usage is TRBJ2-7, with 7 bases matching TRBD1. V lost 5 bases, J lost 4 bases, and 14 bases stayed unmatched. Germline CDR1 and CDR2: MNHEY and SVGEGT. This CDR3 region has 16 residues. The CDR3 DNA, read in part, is TGTGCCAGCAGTCCTAAGGGGGCACAGGGACCTTACGAG. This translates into CASSPKGAQGPYE. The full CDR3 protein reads CASSPKGAQGPYEQYF.

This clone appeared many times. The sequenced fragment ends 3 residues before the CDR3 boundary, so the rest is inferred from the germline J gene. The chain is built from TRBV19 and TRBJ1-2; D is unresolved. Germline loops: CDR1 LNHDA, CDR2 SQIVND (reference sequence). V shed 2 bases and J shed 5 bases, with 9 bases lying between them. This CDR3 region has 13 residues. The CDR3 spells CASSIIQAYGYTF. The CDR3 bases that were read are TGTGCCAGTAGTATAATCCAGGCTTATGGC.

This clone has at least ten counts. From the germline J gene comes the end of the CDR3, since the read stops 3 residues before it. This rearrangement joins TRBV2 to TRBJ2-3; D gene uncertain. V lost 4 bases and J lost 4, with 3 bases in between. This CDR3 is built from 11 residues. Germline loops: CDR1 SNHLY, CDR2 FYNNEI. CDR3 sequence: CASSVADTQYF. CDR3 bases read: TGTGCCAGCAGTGTCGCAGATACG.

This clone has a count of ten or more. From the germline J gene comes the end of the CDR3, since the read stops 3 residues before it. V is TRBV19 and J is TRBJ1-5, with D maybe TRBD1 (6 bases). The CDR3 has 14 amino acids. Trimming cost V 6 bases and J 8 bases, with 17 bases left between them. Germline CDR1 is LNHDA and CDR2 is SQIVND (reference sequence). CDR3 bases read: TGTGCCAGTAGATTGAGGGGGAGGTTGGAGCCC. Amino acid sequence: CASRLRGRLEP. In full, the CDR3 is CASRLRGRLEPQHF.

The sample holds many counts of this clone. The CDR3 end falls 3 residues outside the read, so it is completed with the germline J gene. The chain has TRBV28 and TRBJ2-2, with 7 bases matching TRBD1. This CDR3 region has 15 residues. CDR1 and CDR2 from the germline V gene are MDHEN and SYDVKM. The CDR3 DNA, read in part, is TGTGCCAGCAGTTTACCAGGGGGTACTAATGAAAAG. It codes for CASSLPGGTNEK. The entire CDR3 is CASSLPGGTNEKLFF.

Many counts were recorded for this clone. The CDR3 region is CASRTGGMSTDTQYF. Partial CDR3 DNA: TGTGCCAGCAGAACGGGGGGAATGAGCACAGATACG. The gene calls are TRBV5-4 and TRBJ2-3; 7 nucleotides line up with TRBD2. The read ends 3 residues before the CDR3 terminus; that terminus is restored from the germline J gene. The CDR3 consists of 15 residues. Germline lookup yields CDR1 SGHNT and CDR2 YYREEE (reference sequence). Trimming cost V 5 bases and J 0 bases; bases outside gene matches: 6.

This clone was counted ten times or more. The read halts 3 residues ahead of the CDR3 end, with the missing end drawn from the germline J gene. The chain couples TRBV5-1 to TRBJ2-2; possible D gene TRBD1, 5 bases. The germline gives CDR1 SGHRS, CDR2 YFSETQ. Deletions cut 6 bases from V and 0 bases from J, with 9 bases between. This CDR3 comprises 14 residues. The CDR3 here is CASMMGPNTGELFF. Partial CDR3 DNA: TGCGCCAGCATGATGGGGCCGAACACCGGGGAG.

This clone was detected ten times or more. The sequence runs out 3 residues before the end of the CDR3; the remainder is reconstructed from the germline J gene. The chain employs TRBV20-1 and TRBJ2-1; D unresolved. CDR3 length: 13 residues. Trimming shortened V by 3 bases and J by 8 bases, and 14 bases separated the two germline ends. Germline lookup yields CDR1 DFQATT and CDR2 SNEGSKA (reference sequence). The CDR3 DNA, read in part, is TGCAGTGCTAGGCTTGATCTCCGCGATGAG. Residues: CSARLDLRDE. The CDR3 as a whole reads CSARLDLRDEQFF.

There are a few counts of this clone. The sequenced part of the CDR3 DNA is TGTGCCAGCAGCCAGGGACAGCTCTCTGGAAACACC. Translation: CASSQGQLSGNT. The CDR3 reads in full as CASSQGQLSGNTIYF. V is TRBV7-2 and J is TRBJ1-3; 7 bases agree with TRBD1. The CDR3 goes on 3 residues after the read ends, and that part is filled in from the germline J gene. CDR3 length: 15 residues. Unmatched junction bases numbered 4, after V lost 5 bases and J lost 0 bases. Per the germline V gene, CDR1 is SGHTA and CDR2 is FQGNSA. The variable domain in full, with the rest retrieved from reference TRBV7-2 and TRBJ1-3, is GAGVSQSPSNKVTEKGKDVELRCDPISGHTALYWYRQSLGQGLEFLIYFQGNSAPDKSGLPSDRFSAERTGGSVSTLTIQRTQQEDSAVYLCASSQGQLSGNTIYFGEGSWLTVV.

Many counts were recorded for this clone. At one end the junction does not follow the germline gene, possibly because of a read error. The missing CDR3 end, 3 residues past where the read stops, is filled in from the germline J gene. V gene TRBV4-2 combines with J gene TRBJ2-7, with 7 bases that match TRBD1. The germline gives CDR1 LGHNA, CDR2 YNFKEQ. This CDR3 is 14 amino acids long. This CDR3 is CASSQETGRYEQYF. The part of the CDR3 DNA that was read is TGCGCCAGCAGCCAAGAGACAGGGCGCTACGAG.